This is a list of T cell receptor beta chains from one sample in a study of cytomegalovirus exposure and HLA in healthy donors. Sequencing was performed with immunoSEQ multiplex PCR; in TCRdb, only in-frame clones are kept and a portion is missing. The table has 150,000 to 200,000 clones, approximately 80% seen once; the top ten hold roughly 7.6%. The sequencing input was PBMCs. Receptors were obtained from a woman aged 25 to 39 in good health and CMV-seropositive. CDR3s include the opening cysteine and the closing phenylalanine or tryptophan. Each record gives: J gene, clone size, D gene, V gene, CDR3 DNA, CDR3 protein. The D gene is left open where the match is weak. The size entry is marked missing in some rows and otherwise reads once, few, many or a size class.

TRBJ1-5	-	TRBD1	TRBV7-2	TGTGCCAGTGCACAGGGGAATCAGCCCCAGCATTTT	CASAQGNQPQHF
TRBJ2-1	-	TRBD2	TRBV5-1	TGCGCCAGCAGCTTGGCAGCGGGGCAAAATGAGCAGTTCTTC	CASSLAAGQNEQFF
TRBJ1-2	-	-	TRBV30	TGTGCCTGGAGTGTGCAAGGGGGTGGCTATGGCTACACCTTC	CAWSVQGGGYGYTF
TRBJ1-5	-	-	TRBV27	TGTGCCAGCAGTTTATCAGCAGGGGAGTACAATCAGCCCCAGCATTTT	CASSLSAGEYNQPQHF
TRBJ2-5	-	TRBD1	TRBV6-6	TGTGCCAGCAGCCCCGGGACAGGGGGGGGCGAGACCCAGTACTTC	CASSPGTGGGETQYF
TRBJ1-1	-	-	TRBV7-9	TGTGCCAGCAGCTTAGGGGGGGGCACTGAAGCTTTCTTT	CASSLGGGTEAFF
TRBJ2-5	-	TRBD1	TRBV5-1	TGCGCCAGCAGTTTTGACAGGGGATACGAGACCCAGTACTTC	CASSFDRGYETQYF
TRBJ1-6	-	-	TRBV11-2	TGTGCCAGCAGCTTAGCAAACAGCTGGAATTCACCCCTCCACTTT	CASSLANSWNSPLHF
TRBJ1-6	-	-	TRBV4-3	TGCGCCAGCAGCCAACTCTTAAGCACCTATAATTCACCCCTCCACTTT	CASSQLLSTYNSPLHF
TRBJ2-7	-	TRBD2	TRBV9	TGTGCCAGCAGCCCGAGGCTAGCGGGGGACCACGAGCAGTACTTC	CASSPRLAGDHEQYF
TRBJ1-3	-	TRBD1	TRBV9	TGTGCCAGCAGCCCGGGACAGGGCGACCTCTCTGGAAACACCATATATTTT	CASSPGQGDLSGNTIYF
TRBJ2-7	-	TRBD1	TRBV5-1	TGCGCCAGCAGCTTCGGACAGGGCCGATCGTACGAGCAGTACTTC	CASSFGQGRSYEQYF
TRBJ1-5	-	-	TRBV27	TGTGCCAGCAGCACACAGGGACCCAGTCAGCCCCAGCATTTT	CASSTQGPSQPQHF
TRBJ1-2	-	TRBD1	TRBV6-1	TGTGCCAGCAGTGAGCGGGCCGACAGGGGCAATGGCTACACCTTC	CASSERADRGNGYTF
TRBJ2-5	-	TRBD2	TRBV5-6	TGTGCCAGCAGCTTCGCTACTAGCGGATTCCAAGAGACCCAGTACTTC	CASSFATSGFQETQYF
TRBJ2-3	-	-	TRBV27	TGTGCCAGCAGCTTACTTTCCCTAGCGACGGATACGCAGTATTTT	CASSLLSLATDTQYF
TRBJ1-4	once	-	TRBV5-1	TGCGCCAGCGGACCGACAGGCAGTCGCGAAAAACTGTTTTTT	CASGPTGSREKLFF
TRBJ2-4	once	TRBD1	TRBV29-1	TGCAGCGTTTACACCGGGACAGTTGGAAACATTCAGTACTTC	CSVYTGTVGNIQYF
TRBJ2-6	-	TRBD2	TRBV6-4	TGTGCCAGCAGTGACTCGCTGGCTAGCGGGGCTCCCGTCCTGACTTTC	CASSDSLASGAPVLTF
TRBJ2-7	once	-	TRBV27	TGTGCCAGCAGTTTCTCGGGTAGCCACGAGCAGTACTTC	CASSFSGSHEQYF
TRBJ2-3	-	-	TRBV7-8	TGTGCCAGCAGCTTAGTCGTCGGGGGTCTCACAGATACGCAGTATTTT	CASSLVVGGLTDTQYF
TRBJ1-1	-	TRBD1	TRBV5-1	TGCGCCAGCAGTGACAGGGAAAGCACTGAAGCTTTCTTT	CASSDRESTEAFF
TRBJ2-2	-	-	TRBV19	TGTGCCAGTAGTATTTTTGCGGGGGCCGGGAACACCGGGGAGCTGTTTTTT	CASSIFAGAGNTGELFF
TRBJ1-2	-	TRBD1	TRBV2	TGTGCCAGCAGCCGGGGACAGGCGGACTATGGCTACACCTTC	CASSRGQADYGYTF
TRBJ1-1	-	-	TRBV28	TGTGCCAGCAGTTCGCCGAGGTGGAACACTGAAGCTTTCTTT	CASSSPRWNTEAFF
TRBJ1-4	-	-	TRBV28	TGTGCCAGCAGTTCCCCCGGGAAGAGGTATGAAAAACTGTTTTTT	CASSSPGKRYEKLFF
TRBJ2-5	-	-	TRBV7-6	TGTGCCAGCAGCTTAACCCAGGGGACCCAGTACTTC	CASSLTQGTQYF
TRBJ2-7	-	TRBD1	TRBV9	TGTGCCAGCAGCGTGGGGACAGGGGTCTACGAGCAGTACTTC	CASSVGTGVYEQYF
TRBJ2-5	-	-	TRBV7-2	TGTGCCAGCAGCCGCACAGGGAGACAAGAGACCCAGTACTTC	CASSRTGRQETQYF
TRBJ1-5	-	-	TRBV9	TGTGCCAGCAGCTCCGCCGGTCGGAATCAGCCCCAGCATTTT	CASSSAGRNQPQHF
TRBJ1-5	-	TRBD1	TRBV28	TGTGCCAGCAGTTCCCCCGGACAGGGACGATATCAGCCCCAGCATTTT	CASSSPGQGRYQPQHF
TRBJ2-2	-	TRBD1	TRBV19	TGTGCCAGTAGTTGGGACAGGAGTACCGGGGAGCTGTTTTTT	CASSWDRSTGELFF
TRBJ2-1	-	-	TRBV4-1	TGCGCCAGCAGCCAAGATGGCGGAGGGCTCGCCTACAATGAGCAGTTCTTC	CASSQDGGGLAYNEQFF
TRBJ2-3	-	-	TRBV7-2	TGTGCCAGCAGCTTAAAGGGCGGATCGACTACCGATACGCAGTATTTT	CASSLKGGSTTDTQYF